This T cell receptor beta chain was obtained from a study of CXCR4 blockade with PD-1 therapy in pancreatic cancer (dated by TCRdb to about 2019). In the study overall: The study combined multiplex immunohistochemistry and TCRbeta immunosequencing of resected pancreatic ductal adenocarcinoma with ex vivo slice culture testing PD-1 and CXCR4 blockade. To look at intratumoral heterogeneity, the researchers TCR-sequenced two geographically distinct regions from each of over five tumors.

Extracted DNA was used for immunosequencing of TCRbeta CDR3 regions with the immunoSEQ Assay at Adaptive Biotechnologies. In the source study's methods: To measure the absolute abundance of each unique TCRbeta CDR3, the sequences were collapsed and filtered. Clonality was defined as 1 minus Pielou's evenness, computed on productive in-frame rearrangements only. Regional overlap was evaluated by tracking the top 100 nucleotide rearrangements across paired samples, and paired versus unrelated samples were compared using the Morisita index. The immunoSEQ Rearrangement Details tool was used to assess whether nucleotide rearrangements converged onto identical amino acid sequences. Entries here come from immuneACCESS through TCRdb and include only in-frame sequences with V and J called. Some clones fail to appear in such tables; in the studies checked, an unresolved V gene covers under half of the shortfall, and the cause of the remainder is unknown. V and J calls and clone size follow that table, whereas D and trimming were derived from the DNA. In all, the sample holds 15,000 to 20,000 clones, and 72% of those were seen once. Clones ranked in the top ten supply roughly 6% of the sample.

Worth noting for this clone: Its antigen is still unknown. A junction boundary mismatches the germline segment, possibly from a read error.

None of the patients whose archived tumor blocks were used had received neoadjuvant therapy prior to resection. In the preserved-tissue arm, the study used about 33 surgical resection samples taken from over 20 pancreatic ductal adenocarcinoma patients who had not previously been treated. For the resection arm, DNA was extracted from ten 5-micron curls of FFPE tumor adjacent to the multiplex immunohistochemistry slide. CDR1 and CDR2 were assigned from the germline V gene as MRHNA and SNTAGT. The CDR3 measures 15 amino acids from cysteine to phenylalanine. Only the CDR3 part of the read is kept: 45 bases, read in frame from the first base. The study at large found these results: Only TCRbeta chains were sequenced, so true antigen-specificity overlap of convergent dominant clones remained unconfirmed pending paired alpha-beta single-cell sequencing. Although tumors showed clonal expansion, with a mean productive clonality of 0.14 compared with approximately 0.05 in healthy blood, clonality was not correlated with survival. A strong correlation was found between the frequency of an amino acid clone and the number of distinct nucleotide rearrangements encoding that clone, which suggests convergent selection driven by common tumor antigens.

The source material was tumor tissue. The sequence was collected from a human donor with pancreatic ductal adenocarcinoma. The chain links TRBV6-4 with TRBJ1-3; 6 matching bases give a weak D call of TRBD1. The CDR3 reads as follows: CAISDTGAQGNTIYF. The sequence in DNA is TGTGCCATCAGTGACACGGGGGCGCAAGGAAACACCATATATTTT.